This T cell receptor (beta chain) was captured by sequencing in a study of control samples from healthy donors and cancer patients. The CDR3 has 14 residues. CDR1 and CDR2 from the germline V gene are MNHEY and SMNVEV (reference sequence). After removal of 10 bases from V and 8 bases from J, the junction contained 11 bases not matched to a gene. Measured with immunoSEQ multiplex PCR; TCRdb has only the in-frame clones, and not every one. The sample lists more than 70,000 clones, roughly 92% occurring once. Specimen: blood. The receptor was isolated from a woman under 40 in good health. The V call is TRBV27, the J call TRBJ2-3, with TRBD1 matching over 11 bases. The CDR3 here is CATQRDRGFGTQYF. The CDR3 nucleotides are TGTGCCACCCAACGGGACAGGGGGTTTGGTACGCAGTATTTT.